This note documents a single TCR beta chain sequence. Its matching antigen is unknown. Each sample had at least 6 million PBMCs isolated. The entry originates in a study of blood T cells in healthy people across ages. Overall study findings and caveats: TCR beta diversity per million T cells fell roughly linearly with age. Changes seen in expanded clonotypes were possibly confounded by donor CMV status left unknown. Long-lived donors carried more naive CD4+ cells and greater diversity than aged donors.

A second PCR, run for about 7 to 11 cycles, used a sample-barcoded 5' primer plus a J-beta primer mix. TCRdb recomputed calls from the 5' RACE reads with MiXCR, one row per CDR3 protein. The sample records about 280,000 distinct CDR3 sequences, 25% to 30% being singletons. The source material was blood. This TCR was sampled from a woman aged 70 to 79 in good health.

Written as DNA, the CDR3 is TGTGCCAGCAGTTCCTGGCGGGAGGTGGTCAATGAGCAGTTCTTC. This sequence encodes CASSSWREVVNEQFF. This chain connects TRBV6-5 to TRBJ2-5; TRBD2 aligns across 8 bases. The J call may not be correct, given that the DNA end is closer to TRBJ2-1. The CDR3 is made up of 15 amino acids. The V gene's germline CDR1 is MNHEY and CDR2 SVGAGI.